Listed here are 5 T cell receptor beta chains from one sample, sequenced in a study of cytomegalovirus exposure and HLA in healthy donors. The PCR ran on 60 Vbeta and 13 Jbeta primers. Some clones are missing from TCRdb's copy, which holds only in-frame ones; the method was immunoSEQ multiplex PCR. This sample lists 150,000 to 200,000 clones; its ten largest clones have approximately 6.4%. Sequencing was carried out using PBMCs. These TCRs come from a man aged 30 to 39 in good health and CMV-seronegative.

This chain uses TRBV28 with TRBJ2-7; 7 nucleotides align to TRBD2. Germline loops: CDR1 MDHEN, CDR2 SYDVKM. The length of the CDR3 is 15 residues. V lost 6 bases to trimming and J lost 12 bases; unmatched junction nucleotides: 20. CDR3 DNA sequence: TGTGCCAGCAGAACCCCCAACTACGAGGGAGGGCTGCTGTACTTC. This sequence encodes CASRTPNYEGGLLYF.

The CDR3 nucleotides read TGTGCCAGCAGTTTATCCGTCGGGGCAGATACGCAGTATTTT. This translates into CASSLSVGADTQYF. This chain connects TRBV27 to TRBJ2-3; D perhaps matches TRBD2 (5 bases). The germline V and J ends were trimmed by 0 bases and 4 bases, with 8 bases remaining between them. In germline, CDR1 is MNHEY, CDR2 SMNVEV (reference sequence). CDR3 size: 14 residues.

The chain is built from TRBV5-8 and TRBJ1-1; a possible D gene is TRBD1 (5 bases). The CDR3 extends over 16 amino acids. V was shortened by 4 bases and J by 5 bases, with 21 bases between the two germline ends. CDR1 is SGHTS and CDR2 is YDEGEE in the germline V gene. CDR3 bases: TGTGCCAGCAGCGGACTAGCGGGACTTCCAAGGACTGAAGCTTTCTTT. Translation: CASSGLAGLPRTEAFF.

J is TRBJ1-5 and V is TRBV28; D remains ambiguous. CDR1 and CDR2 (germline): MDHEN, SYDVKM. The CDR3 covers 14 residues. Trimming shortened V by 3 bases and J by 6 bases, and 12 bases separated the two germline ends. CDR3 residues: CASSFMSGGQPQHF. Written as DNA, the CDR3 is TGTGCCAGCAGTTTTATGTCGGGTGGTCAGCCCCAGCATTTT.

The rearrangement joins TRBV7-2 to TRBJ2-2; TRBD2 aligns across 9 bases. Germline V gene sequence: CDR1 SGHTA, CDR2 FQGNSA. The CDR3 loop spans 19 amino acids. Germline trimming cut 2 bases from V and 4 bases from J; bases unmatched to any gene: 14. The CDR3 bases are TGTGCCAGCAGCTTAATCGGTAGCGGGGGACCCCTGGGCACCGGGGAGCTGTTTTTT. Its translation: CASSLIGSGGPLGTGELFF.